This T cell receptor beta chain originates from a study of cytotoxic CD8 clonotypes in ibrutinib-treated CLL. General study results and limits: Relative to age-matched healthy donors, clonality at baseline was higher, and it tracked circulating CD8+ T-cell counts. A rise in clonality was seen at ibrutinib response, and a fall back toward baseline was seen at progression.

As concerns this clone: Its antigen is undetermined.

The CDR3 runs 15 residues. Trimming took off 2 bases at V and 5 bases at J, with 10 bases between the two ends. Germline V gene data show CDR1 as MNHEY and CDR2 as SVGAGI. TCRdb's copy holds only in-frame clones and misses some; the assay was immunoSEQ multiplex PCR. The data hold some 65,000 clones, with around 52% observed a single time. The input for sequencing was PBMCs, taken after 12 months of ibrutinib treatment. The clonotype comes from a human donor with chronic lymphocytic leukemia. J is TRBJ1-6 and V is TRBV6-5; D might be TRBD1 (5 bases). CDR3 protein: CASSYEQGNNSPLHF. The DNA of the CDR3 is TGTGCCAGCAGTTACGAGCAGGGAAATAATTCACCCCTCCACTTT.